This T cell receptor (beta chain) is drawn from a study of blood T cell repertoires in COVID-19. About the research overall: Whether acute or convalescent, the COVID-19 samples came from the United States, Italy and Spain. T cells, B-cell-depleted T cells, or PBMCs supplied cDNA or gDNA.

TCRdb's copy holds only in-frame clones and misses some; the assay was immunoSEQ multiplex PCR. Among about 160,000 clones listed, about 80% were seen once. Participants were placed into cohorts based on the clinical history they reported. Recovered participants had two consecutive negative NP/OP PCR tests, healthcare professional clearance, or symptom resolution. The sequenced sample was PBMCs or T cells enriched from blood (not recorded which). This TCR was sampled from a woman aged 60 to 75 who had recovered from COVID-19.

For the CDR3, the DNA is TGCAGCGTTCTTGACGGGAAACTGTTTTTT. This translates into CSVLDGKLFF. The genes are TRBV29-1 and TRBJ1-4; no reliable D call. V was clipped by 5 bases and J by 11 bases, with 9 bases between them. The CDR3 totals 10 residues. CDR1 and CDR2 (germline): SQVTM, ANQGSEA.